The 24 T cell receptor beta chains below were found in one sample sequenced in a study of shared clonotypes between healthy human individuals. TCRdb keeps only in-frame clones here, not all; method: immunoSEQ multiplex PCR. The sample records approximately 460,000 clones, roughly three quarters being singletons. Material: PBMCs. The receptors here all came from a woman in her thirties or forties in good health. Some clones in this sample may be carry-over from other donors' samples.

The CDR3 region has the DNA TGTGCCAGCAGCTTAGCGGCCGGGGCAGGGGACGAGCAGTACTTC. Translated, it gives CASSLAAGAGDEQYF. The rearrangement joins TRBV7-6 to TRBJ2-7, with a possible D match to TRBD1 (6 bases). This CDR3 spans 15 amino acids. V gave up 0 bases and J gave up 5 bases, with 14 bases separating them. The V gene's germline CDR1 is SGHVS and CDR2 FNYEAQ.

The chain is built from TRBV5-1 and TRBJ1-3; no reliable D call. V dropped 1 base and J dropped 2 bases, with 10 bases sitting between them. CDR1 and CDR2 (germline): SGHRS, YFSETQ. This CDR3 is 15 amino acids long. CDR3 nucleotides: TGCGCCAGCAGCTTGAACGGGCAAACTGGAAACACCATATATTTT. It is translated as CASSLNGQTGNTIYF. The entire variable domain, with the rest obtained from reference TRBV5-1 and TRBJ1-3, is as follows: KAGVTQTPRYLIKTRGQQVTLSCSPISGHRSVSWYQQTPGQGLQFLFEYFSETQRNKGNFPGRFSGRQFSNSRSEMNVSTLELGDSALYLCASSLNGQTGNTIYFGEGSWLTVV.

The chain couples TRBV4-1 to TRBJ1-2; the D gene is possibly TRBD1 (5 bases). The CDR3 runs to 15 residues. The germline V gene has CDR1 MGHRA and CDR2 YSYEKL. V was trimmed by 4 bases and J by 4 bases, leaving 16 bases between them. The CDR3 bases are TGCGCCAGCAGCCGCCGGGACCGAAAGACCTATGGCTACACCTTC. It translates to CASSRRDRKTYGYTF.

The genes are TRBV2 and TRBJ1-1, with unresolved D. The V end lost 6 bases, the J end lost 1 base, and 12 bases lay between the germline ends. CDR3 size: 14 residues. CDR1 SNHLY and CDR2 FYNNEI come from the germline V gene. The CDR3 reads CASSYRYQNTEAFF. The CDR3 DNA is TGTGCCAGCAGCTACAGATACCAGAACACTGAAGCTTTCTTT.

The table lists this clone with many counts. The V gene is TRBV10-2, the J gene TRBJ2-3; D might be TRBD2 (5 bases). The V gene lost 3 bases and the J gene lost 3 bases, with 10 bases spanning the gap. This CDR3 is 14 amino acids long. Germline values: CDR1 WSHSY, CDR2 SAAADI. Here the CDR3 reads CASSDTRGTDTQYF. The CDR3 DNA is TGCGCCAGCAGTGACACCCGAGGGACAGATACGCAGTATTTT.

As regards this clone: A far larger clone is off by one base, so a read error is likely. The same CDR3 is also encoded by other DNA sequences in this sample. The CDR3 here is CASKRGSTGELFF. The CDR3 nucleotides are TGTGCCAGCAAAAGGGGGAGCACCGGGGAGTTGTTTTTT. The chain joins TRBV25-1 to TRBJ2-2; D may be TRBD1 (6 bases). The germline V gene encodes CDR1 MGHDK and CDR2 SYGVNS. The CDR3 runs to 13 residues.

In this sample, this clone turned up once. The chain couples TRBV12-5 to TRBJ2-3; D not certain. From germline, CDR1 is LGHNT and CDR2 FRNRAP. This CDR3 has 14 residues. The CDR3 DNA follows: TGTCCCTACCGTCTAGTATGTGTCACAGATACGCAGTATTTT. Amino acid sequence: CPYRLVCVTDTQYF.

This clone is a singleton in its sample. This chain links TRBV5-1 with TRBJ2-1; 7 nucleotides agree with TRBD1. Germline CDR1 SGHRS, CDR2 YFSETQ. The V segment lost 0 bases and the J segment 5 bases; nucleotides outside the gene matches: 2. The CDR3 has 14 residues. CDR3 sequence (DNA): TGCGCCAGCAGCTTGGAGGGGACAGACAATGAGCAGTTCTTC. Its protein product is CASSLEGTDNEQFF.

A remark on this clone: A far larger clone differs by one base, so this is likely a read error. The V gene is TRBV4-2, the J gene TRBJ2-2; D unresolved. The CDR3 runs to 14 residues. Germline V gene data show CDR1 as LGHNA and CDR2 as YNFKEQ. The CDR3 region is CANSQGLETGELFF. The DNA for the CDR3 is TGTGCCAACAGCCAAGGGCTGGAAACCGGGGAGCTGTTTTTT.

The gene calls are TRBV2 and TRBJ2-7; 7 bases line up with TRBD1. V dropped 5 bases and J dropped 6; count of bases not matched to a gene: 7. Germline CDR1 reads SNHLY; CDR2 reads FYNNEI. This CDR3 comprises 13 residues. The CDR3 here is CASSLEQGTEQYF. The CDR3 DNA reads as TGTGCCAGCAGTCTTGAACAGGGGACCGAGCAGTACTTC.

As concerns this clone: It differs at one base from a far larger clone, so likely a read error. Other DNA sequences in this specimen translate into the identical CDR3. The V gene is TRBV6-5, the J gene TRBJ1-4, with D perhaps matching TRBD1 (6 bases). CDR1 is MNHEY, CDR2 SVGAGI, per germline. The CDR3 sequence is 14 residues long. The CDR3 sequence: CASSYGATGEKLFF. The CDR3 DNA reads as TGTGCCAGCAGTTACGGGGCGACAGGTGAAAAGCTGTTTTTT.

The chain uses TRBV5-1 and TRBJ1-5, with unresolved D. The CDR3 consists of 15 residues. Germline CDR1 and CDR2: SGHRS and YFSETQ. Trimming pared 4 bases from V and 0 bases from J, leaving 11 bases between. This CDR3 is CASSVDGYSNQPQHF. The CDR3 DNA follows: TGCGCCAGCAGCGTGGACGGCTATAGCAATCAGCCCCAGCATTTT.

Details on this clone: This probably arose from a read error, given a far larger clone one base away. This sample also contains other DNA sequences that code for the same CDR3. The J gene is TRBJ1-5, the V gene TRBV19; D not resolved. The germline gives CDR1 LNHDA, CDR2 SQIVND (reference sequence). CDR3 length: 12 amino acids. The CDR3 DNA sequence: TGCGCCAGTAGTCGGGTCGGCCAGCCCCAGCATTTT. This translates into CASSRVGQPQHF.

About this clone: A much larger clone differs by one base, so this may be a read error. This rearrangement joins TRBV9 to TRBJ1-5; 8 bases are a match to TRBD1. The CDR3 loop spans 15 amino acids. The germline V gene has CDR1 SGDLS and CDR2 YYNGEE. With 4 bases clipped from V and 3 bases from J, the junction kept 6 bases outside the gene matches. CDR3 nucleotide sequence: TGTGCCAGCAGCATACAGGGGGAGGTCAATCAGCCCCAGCATTTT. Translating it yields CASSIQGEVNQPQHF.

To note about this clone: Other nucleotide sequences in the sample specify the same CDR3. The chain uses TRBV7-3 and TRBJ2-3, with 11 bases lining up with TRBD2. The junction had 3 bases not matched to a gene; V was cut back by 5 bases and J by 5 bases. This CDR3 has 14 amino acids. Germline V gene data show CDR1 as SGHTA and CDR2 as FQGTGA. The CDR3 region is CASSPGLAGDTQYF. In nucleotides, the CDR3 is TGTGCCAGCAGCCCAGGACTAGCGGGAGATACGCAGTATTTT.

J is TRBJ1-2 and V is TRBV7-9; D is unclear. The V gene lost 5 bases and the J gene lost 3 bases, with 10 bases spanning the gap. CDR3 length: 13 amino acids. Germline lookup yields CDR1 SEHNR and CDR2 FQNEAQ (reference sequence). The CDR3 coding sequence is TGTGCCAGCAGCCGTCCGGTATACTATGGCTACACCTTC. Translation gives CASSRPVYYGYTF.

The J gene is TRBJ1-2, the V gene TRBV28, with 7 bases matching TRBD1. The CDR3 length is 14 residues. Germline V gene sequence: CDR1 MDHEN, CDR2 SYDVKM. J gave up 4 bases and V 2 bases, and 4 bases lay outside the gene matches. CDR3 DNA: TGTGCCAGCAGTTTAGGGACAGCACCCTATGGCTACACCTTC. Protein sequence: CASSLGTAPYGYTF.

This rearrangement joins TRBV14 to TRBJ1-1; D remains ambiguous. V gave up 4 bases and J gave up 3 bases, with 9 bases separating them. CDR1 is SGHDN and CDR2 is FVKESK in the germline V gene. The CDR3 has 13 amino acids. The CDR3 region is CASSPYGYTEAFF. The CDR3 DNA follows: TGTGCCAGCAGCCCTTATGGGTACACTGAAGCTTTCTTT.

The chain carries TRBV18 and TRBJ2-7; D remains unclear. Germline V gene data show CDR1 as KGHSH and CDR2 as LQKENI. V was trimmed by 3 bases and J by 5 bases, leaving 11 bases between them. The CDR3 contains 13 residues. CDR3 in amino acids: CASSPWVNNEQYF. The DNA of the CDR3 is TGTGCCAGCTCACCTTGGGTTAATAACGAGCAGTACTTC.

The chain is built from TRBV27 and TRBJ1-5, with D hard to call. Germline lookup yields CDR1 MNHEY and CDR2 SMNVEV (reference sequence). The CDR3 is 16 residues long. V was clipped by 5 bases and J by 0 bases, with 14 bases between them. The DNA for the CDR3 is TGTGCCAGCAGTCCCGGGCGGGTGGATAGCAATCAGCCCCAGCATTTT. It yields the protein CASSPGRVDSNQPQHF.

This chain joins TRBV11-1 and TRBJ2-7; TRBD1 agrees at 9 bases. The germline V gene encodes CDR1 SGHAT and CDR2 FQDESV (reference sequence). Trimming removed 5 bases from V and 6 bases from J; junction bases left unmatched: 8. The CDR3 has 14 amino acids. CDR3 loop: CASSPRDRVVEQYF. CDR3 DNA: TGTGCCAGCAGCCCCCGGGACAGGGTTGTCGAGCAGTACTTC.

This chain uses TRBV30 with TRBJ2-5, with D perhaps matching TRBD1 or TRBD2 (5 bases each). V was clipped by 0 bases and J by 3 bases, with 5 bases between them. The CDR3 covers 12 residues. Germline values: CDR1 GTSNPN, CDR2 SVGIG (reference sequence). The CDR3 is CAWSVGEETQYF. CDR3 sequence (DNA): TGTGCCTGGAGTGTGGGGGAAGAGACCCAGTACTTC.

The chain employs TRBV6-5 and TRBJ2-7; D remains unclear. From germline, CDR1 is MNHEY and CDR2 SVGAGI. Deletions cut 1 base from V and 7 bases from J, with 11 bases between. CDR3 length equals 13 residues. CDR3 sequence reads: CASSYYGAGEQYF. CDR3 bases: TGTGCCAGCAGTTACTATGGAGCCGGGGAGCAGTACTTC.

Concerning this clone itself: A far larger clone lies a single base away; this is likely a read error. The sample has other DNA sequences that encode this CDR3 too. The CDR3 protein is CASSRTDTQYF. The CDR3 DNA follows: TGTGCCAGCAGCCGCACAGATACGCAGTATTTT. The chain links TRBV28 to TRBJ2-3, with D uncertain. From germline, CDR1 is MDHEN and CDR2 SYDVKM. Trimming left V 6 bases short and J 1 base short, with 2 bases between. This CDR3 has 11 residues.